The 5 T cell receptor beta chains listed next were all sequenced from one sample in a study of shared clonotypes between healthy human individuals (dated by TCRdb to 2018 to 2020). The library was generated by the immunoSEQ multiplex PCR assay. This immuneACCESS table, as held by TCRdb, lists in-frame sequences with V and J called but not all clones. Of the missing ones, under half trace to an unresolved V gene in checked studies; the others have no known cause. The sample table lists about 2.1 million clones, about 93% of them with a count of one. More than 1.5% of the sample comes from the top ten. CD8 naive samples consisted of CD45RO-negative cells that were positively selected for CCR7, yielding a CD45RA+CCR7+ population without TemRA cells. Sequenced material: naive CD8+ T cells from PBMCs. This specimen's cell subset or site label, per the study, means: CD45RA+CCR7+. Receptors were obtained from a man younger than 35 in good health. Some clones in this sample may be carry-over from other donors' samples.

This clone has only one observation. The J gene is TRBJ1-3, the V gene TRBV28, with 7 positions matching TRBD1. This CDR3 has 16 residues. V dropped 5 bases and J dropped 2; count of bases not matched to a gene: 9. CDR1 MDHEN and CDR2 SYDVKM come from the germline V gene. CDR3 sequence: CASSTPQGYTGNTIYF. The DNA for the CDR3 is TGTGCCAGCAGTACTCCACAGGGGTACACTGGAAACACCATATATTTT.

The J gene is TRBJ2-7, the V gene TRBV27; the match to TRBD2 covers 7 bases. Trimming cost V 3 bases and J 4 bases; bases outside gene matches: 12. The length of the CDR3 is 16 residues. Per the germline V gene, CDR1 is MNHEY and CDR2 is SMNVEV (reference sequence). In nucleotides, the CDR3 is TGTGCCAGCAGTTTTACTAGCGAGCTATTAGGGTACGAGCAGTACTTC. Translating gives CASSFTSELLGYEQYF.

This chain links TRBV7-9 with TRBJ2-7, with 7 bases fitting TRBD1. CDR1 and CDR2 (germline): SEHNR, FQNEAQ (reference sequence). V shed 6 bases and J 6 bases; nucleotides not matched to a gene: 5. The CDR3 runs to 12 residues. The DNA for the CDR3 is TGTGCCAGCAGAACTGACAGGGCCGAGCAGTACTTC. It encodes CASRTDRAEQYF. Based on the CDR3 plus reference TRBV7-9 and TRBJ2-7, the full variable domain is DTGVSQNPRHKITKRGQNVTFRCDPISEHNRLYWYRQTLGQGPEFLTYFQNEAQLEKSRLLSDRFSAERPKGSFSTLEIQRTEQGDSAMYLCASRTDRAEQYFGPGTRLTVT.

A remark on this clone: Other DNA sequences in the same sample also yield this CDR3. This chain uses TRBV29-1 with TRBJ2-2, with D unclear. The CDR3 is made up of 12 amino acids. Trimming left V 3 bases short and J 5 bases short, with 7 bases between. In germline, CDR1 is SQVTM, CDR2 ANQGSEA. Here the CDR3 DNA reads TGCAGCGTTGAGTCCCCGACCGGGGAGCTGTTTTTT. This translates into CSVESPTGELFF.

The rearrangement uses TRBV7-6 and TRBJ2-2; tentatively, D is TRBD1 (5 bases). V was shortened by 5 bases and J by 1 base, with 20 bases between the two germline ends. The CDR3 totals 18 residues. Germline assignment: CDR1 SGHVS and CDR2 FNYEAQ. CDR3 nucleotides: TGTGCCAGCAGCCTCCGAACAGGCCAAGGGGTGAACACCGGGGAGCTGTTTTTT. It codes for CASSLRTGQGVNTGELFF.